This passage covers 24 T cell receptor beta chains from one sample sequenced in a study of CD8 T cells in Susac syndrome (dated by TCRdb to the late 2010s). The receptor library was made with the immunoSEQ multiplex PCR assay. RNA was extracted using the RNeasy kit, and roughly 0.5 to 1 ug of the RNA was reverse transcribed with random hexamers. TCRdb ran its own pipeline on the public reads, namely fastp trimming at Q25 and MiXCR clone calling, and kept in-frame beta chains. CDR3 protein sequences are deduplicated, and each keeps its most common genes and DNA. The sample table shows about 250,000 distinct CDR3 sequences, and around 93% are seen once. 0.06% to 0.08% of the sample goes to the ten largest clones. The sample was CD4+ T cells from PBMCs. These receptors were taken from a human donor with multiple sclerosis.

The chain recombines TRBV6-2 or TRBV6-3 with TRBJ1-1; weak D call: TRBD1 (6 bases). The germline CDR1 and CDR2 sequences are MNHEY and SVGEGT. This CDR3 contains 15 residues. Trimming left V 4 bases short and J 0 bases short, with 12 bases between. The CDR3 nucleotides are TGTGCCAGCAGTTCATCAGGGGAAATGAACACTGAAGCTTTCTTT. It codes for CASSSSGEMNTEAFF.

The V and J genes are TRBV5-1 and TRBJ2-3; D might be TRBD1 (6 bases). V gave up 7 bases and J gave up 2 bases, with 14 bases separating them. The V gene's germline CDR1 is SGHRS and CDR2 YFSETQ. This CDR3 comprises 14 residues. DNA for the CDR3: TGCGCCAGCCGTCGGACAGCCTACACAGATACGCAGTATTTT. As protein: CASRRTAYTDTQYF.

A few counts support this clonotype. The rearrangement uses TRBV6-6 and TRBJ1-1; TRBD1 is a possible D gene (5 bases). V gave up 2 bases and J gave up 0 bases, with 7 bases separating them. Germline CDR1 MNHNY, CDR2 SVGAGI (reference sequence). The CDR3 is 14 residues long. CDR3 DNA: TGTGCCAGCAGTTACGGGGGGATGAACACTGAAGCTTTCTTT. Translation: CASSYGGMNTEAFF.

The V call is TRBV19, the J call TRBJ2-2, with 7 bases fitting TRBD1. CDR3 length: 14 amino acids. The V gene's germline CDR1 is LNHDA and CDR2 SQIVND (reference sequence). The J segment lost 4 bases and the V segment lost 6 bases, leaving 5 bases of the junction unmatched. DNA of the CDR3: TGTGCCAGTAGAAGGGCAGGGGGCACCGGGGAGCTGTTTTTT. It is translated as CASRRAGGTGELFF.

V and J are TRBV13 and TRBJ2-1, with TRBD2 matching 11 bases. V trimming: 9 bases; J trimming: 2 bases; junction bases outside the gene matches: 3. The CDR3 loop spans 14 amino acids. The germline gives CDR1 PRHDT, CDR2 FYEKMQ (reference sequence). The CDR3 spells CASVAGGPYNEQFF. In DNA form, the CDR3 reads TGTGCCAGTGTAGCGGGAGGGCCCTACAATGAGCAGTTCTTC. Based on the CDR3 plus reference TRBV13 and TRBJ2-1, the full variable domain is AAGVIQSPRHLIKEKRETATLKCYPIPRHDTVYWYQQGPGQDPQFLISFYEKMQSDKGSIPDRFSAQQFSDYHSELNMSSLELGDSALYFCASVAGGPYNEQFFGPGTRLTVL.

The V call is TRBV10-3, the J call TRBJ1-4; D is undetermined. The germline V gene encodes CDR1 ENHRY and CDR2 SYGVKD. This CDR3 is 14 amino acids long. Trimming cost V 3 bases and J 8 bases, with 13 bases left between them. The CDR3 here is CAISDPTNSEKLFF. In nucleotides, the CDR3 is TGTGCCATCAGTGACCCGACTAACTCAGAAAAACTGTTTTTT.

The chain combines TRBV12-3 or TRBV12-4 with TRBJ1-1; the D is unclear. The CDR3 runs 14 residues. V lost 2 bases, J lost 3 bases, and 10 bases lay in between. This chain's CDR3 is CASSLLLGDTEAFF. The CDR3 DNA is TGTGCCAGCAGTTTACTATTGGGTGACACTGAAGCTTTCTTT.

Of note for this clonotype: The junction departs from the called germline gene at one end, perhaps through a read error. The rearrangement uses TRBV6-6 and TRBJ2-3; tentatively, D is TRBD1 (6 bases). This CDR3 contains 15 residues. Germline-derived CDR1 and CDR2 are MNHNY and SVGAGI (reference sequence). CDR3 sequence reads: CACRGAKTSTDTQYF. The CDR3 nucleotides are TGTGCCTGCAGGGGAGCAAAAACTAGCACAGATACGCAGTATTTT.

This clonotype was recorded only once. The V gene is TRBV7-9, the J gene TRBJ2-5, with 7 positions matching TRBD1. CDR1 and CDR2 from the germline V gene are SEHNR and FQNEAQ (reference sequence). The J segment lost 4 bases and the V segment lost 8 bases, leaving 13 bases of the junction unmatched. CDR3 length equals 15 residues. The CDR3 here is CASQVGAGGSETQYF. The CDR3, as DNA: TGTGCCAGCCAGGTCGGGGCAGGGGGTTCAGAGACCCAGTACTTC.

CDR3 amino acids: CASSLGGQGVQPQHF. CDR3 DNA: TGTGCCAGCAGTTTAGGAGGACAGGGGGTTCAGCCCCAGCATTTT. The chain has TRBV12-3 or TRBV12-4 and TRBJ1-5, with TRBD1 matching 10 bases. The ends lost 1 base at V and 6 bases at J; junction bases unmatched: 3. The CDR3 runs to 15 residues.

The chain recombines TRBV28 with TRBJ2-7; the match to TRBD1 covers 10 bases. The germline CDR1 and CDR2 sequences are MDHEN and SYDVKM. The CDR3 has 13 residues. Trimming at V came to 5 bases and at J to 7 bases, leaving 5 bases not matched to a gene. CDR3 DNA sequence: TGTGCCAGCAGTCCTGGGGACAGGGGTGAGCAGTACTTC. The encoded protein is CASSPGDRGEQYF.

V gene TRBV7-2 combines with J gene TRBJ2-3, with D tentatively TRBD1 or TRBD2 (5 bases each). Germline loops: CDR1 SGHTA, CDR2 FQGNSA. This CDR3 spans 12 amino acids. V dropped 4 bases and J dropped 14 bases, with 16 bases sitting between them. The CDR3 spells CASSSPGPHPYF. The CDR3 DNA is TGTGCCAGCAGCTCCCCGGGACCCCATCCGTATTTT. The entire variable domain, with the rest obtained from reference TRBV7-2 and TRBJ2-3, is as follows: GAGVSQSPSNKVTEKGKDVELRCDPISGHTALYWYRQSLGQGLEFLIYFQGNSAPDKSGLPSDRFSAERTGGSVSTLTIQRTQQEDSAVYLCASSSPGPHPYFGPGTRLTVL.

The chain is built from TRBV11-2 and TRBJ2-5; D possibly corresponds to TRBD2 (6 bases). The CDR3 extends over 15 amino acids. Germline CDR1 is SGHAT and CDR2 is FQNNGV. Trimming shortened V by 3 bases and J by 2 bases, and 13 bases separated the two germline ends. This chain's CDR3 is CASSFGGNPQETQYF. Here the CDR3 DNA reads TGTGCCAGCAGCTTTGGGGGGAACCCTCAAGAGACCCAGTACTTC.

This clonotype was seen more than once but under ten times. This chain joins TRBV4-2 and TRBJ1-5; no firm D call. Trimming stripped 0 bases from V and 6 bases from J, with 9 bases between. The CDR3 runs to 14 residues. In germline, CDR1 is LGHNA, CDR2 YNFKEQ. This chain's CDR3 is CASSQDGEVQPQHF. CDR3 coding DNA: TGTGCCAGCAGCCAAGATGGGGAAGTTCAGCCCCAGCATTTT.

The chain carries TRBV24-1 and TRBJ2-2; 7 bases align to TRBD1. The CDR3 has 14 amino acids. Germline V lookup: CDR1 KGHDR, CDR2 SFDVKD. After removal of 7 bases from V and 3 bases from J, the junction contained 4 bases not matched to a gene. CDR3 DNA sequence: TGTGCCACCAGAAGACAGGGAGACACCGGGGAGCTGTTTTTT. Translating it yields CATRRQGDTGELFF.

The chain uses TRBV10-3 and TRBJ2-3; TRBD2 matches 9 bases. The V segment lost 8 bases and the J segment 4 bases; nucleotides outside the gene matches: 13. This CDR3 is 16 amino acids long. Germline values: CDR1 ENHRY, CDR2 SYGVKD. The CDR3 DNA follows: TGTGCCATCTCCCAGCTAGCGGGAAGTCTCGCAGATACGCAGTATTTT. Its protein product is CAISQLAGSLADTQYF.

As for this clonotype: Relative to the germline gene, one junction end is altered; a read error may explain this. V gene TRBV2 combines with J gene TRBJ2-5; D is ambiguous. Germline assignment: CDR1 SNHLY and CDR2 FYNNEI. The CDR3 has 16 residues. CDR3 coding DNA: TGTGCCAGCAGTGATCTAGGGCTAGAATTGAGAGAGGCCCAGTACTTC. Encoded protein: CASSDLGLELREAQYF. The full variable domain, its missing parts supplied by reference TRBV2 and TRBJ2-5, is EPEVTQTPSHQVTQMGQEVILRCVPISNHLYFYWYRQILGQKVEFLVSFYNNEISEKSEIFDDQFSVERPDGSNFTLKIRSTKLEDSAMYFCASSDLGLELREAQYFGPGTRLLVL.

DNA of the CDR3: TGCGCCAGCAGCTCCGCTGGATGGGGGAACACTGAAGCTTTCTTT. Translated: CASSSAGWGNTEAFF. The chain uses TRBV5-1 and TRBJ1-1; D unclear. The V gene lost 3 bases and the J gene lost 1 base, with 13 bases spanning the gap. The germline CDR1 and CDR2 sequences are SGHRS and YFSETQ. The CDR3 runs to 15 residues.

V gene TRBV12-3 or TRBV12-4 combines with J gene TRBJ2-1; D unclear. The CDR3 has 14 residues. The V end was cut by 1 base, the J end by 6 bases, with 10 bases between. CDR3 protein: CASSLGRQTNEQFF. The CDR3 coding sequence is TGTGCCAGCAGTTTAGGTAGGCAGACCAATGAGCAGTTCTTC.

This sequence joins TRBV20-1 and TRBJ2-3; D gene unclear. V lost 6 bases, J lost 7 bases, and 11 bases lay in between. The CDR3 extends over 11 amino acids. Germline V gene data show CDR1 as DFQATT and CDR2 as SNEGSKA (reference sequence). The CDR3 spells CSADVTYTQYF. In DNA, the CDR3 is TGCAGTGCAGACGTAACCTATACGCAGTATTTT.

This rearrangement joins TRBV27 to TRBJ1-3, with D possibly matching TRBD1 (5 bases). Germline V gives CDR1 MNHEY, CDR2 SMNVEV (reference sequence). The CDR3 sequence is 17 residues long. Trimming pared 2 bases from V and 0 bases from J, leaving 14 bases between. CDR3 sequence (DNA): TGTGCCAGCAGTTTAAGGATGCAGGGCGGCTCTGGAAACACCATATATTTT. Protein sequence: CASSLRMQGGSGNTIYF.

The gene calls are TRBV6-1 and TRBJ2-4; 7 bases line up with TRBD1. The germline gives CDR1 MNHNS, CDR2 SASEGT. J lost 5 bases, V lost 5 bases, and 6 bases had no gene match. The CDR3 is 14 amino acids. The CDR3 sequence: CASSFRDRQNIQYF. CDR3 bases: TGTGCCAGCAGTTTCCGGGACAGACAAAACATTCAGTACTTC.

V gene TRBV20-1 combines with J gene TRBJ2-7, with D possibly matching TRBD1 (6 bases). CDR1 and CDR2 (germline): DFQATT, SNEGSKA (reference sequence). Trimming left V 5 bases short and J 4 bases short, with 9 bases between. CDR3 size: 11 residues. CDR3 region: CSAQGQYEQYF. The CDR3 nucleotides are TGCAGTGCTCAAGGACAGTACGAGCAGTACTTC.

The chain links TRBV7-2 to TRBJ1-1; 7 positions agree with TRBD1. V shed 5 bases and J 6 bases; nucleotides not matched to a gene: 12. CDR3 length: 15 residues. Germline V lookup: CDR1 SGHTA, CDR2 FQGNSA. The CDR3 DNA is TGTGCCAGCAGCCGACTGAGTATTACAGGGGCTGAAGCTTTCTTT. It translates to CASSRLSITGAEAFF.